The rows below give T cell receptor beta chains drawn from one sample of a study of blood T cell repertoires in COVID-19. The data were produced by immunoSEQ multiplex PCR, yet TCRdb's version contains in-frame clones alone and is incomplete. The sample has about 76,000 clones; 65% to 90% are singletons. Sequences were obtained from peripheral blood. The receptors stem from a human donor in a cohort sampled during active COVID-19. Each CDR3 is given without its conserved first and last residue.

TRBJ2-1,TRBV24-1,ATSDLGLADNEQF
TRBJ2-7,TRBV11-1,ASSSTAAGGYEQY
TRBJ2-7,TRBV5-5,ASSPGQVSYEQY
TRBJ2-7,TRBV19,ASSRLAGDSYEQY
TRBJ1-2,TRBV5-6,ASSLGDRADGYT
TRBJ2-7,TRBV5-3,ARSPSQGKYEQY
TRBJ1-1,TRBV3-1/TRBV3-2,ASSQDPWNTEAF
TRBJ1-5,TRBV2,ASRGRYSNQPQH
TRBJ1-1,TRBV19,ASGAIAVDTEAF
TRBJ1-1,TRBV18,ASSPQGNDMNTEAF
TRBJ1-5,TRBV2,ASSKDRLSNQPQH
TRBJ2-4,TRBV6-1,ASSELTSDKNIQY
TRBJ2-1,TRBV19,ASTLAYITAYNEQF
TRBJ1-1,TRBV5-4,ASSRDRETEAF
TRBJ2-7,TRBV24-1,ATSDVGQGAYEQY
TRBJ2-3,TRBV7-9,ASSDKASTDTQY
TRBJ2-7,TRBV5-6,ASAFRISDEQY
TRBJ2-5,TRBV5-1,ASSPGGGETQY
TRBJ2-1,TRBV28,ASSYSGRAPV
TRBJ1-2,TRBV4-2,ASSQDSYGYT
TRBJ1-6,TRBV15,ATSRDRTGRDNSPLH
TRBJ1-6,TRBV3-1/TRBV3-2,ASSQDDRRTGRSSYNSPLH
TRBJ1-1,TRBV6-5,ASSYRGFTEAF